Following are 26 T cell receptor beta chains from one sample sequenced in a study of beta chain features in type 1 diabetes. Sequencing targeted expressed TCRB transcripts, as all isolated RNA had been reverse transcribed. This table comes from immunoSEQ multiplex PCR, and its TCRdb copy is limited to in-frame clones, with some not included. The sample carries 400,000 to 550,000 clones, around 10% recorded once. The sample was naive CD4+ T cells from blood. These receptors were collected from a woman aged 18 to 35 in good health.

Details on this clone: This sequence may be a read error, since a much larger clone differs from it by one base. This sample also contains other DNA sequences that code for the same CDR3. The chain is built from TRBV20-1 and TRBJ1-1; D remains ambiguous. This CDR3 has 11 amino acids. Germline V gene data show CDR1 as DFQATT and CDR2 as SNEGSKA (reference sequence). V dropped 4 bases and J dropped 1 base, with 4 bases sitting between them. CDR3 sequence reads: CSATGNTEAFF. The CDR3, as DNA: TGCAGTGCTACGGGGAACACTGAAGCTTTCTTT.

This clone was detected a few times. J is TRBJ1-5 and V is TRBV29-1; D ambiguous. Germline V CDR1 and CDR2: SQVTM, ANQGSEA. Trimming shortened V by 7 bases and J by 0 bases, and 10 bases separated the two germline ends. The CDR3 has 13 residues. CDR3 sequence reads: CSALENSNQPQHF. The CDR3 nucleotides read TGCAGCGCCCTGGAGAATAGCAATCAGCCCCAGCATTTT.

The chain couples TRBV18 to TRBJ2-1, with 8 nucleotides matching TRBD2. J gave up 0 bases and V 6 bases, and 7 bases lay outside the gene matches. This CDR3 is built from 16 residues. The germline V gene has CDR1 KGHSH and CDR2 LQKENI. The DNA of the CDR3 is TGTGCCAGCTCTCTTGTAGCGGGGAGCTCCTACAATGAGCAGTTCTTC. Translation: CASSLVAGSSYNEQFF.

The CDR3 loop is CASSQEGPKASTDTQYF. As DNA, the CDR3 is TGCGCCAGCAGCCAAGAGGGTCCGAAAGCTAGCACAGATACGCAGTATTTT. This rearrangement joins TRBV4-3 to TRBJ2-3; D remains unclear. V lost 0 bases, J lost 0 bases, and 13 bases lay in between. Germline V gene sequence: CDR1 LGHNA, CDR2 YSLEER. The CDR3 has 17 amino acids.

The CDR3 DNA is TGTGCCAGCAGCCCAGGACCGGGGCTTATCACAGATACGCAGTATTTT. It translates to CASSPGPGLITDTQYF. The chain employs TRBV7-3 and TRBJ2-3; D tentatively fits TRBD1 or TRBD2 (5 bases each). Germline CDR1 SGHTA, CDR2 FQGTGA. V was trimmed by 5 bases and J by 2 bases, leaving 17 bases between them. This CDR3 spans 16 amino acids.

This clone was seen only a few times. The V call is TRBV7-3, the J call TRBJ2-3; a weak D match, TRBD2 (5 bases). Germline V gene lookup returns CDR1 SGHTA and CDR2 FQGTGA. Trimming left V 5 bases short and J 0 bases short, with 15 bases between. This CDR3 comprises 16 residues. The DNA of the CDR3 is TGTGCCAGCAGCCCGAGTCGGGCGGGTAGCACAGATACGCAGTATTTT. Encoded protein: CASSPSRAGSTDTQYF.

The chain carries TRBV7-2 and TRBJ2-5; D uncertain. Germline V lookup: CDR1 SGHTA, CDR2 FQGNSA. The V gene lost 5 bases and the J gene lost 5 bases, with 6 bases spanning the gap. The CDR3 is 11 amino acids. CDR3 protein: CASSASETQYF. The DNA of the CDR3 is TGTGCCAGCAGCGCGAGCGAGACCCAGTACTTC.

In its sample, this clone was seen a few times. This rearrangement joins TRBV14 to TRBJ2-5; TRBD2 matches 8 bases. There are 17 residues in the CDR3. With V trimmed by 1 base and J by 2 bases, 9 bases remained unmatched. Germline CDR1 reads SGHDN; CDR2 reads FVKESK. CDR3 nucleotide sequence: TGTGCCAGCAGCCAAGGGTTATTAGCGGGGCCGCAAGAGACCCAGTACTTC. It encodes CASSQGLLAGPQETQYF. Full variable domain (missing parts from reference TRBV14 and TRBJ2-5): EAGVTQFPSHSVIEKGQTVTLRCDPISGHDNLYWYRRVMGKEIKFLLHFVKESKQDESGMPNNRFLAERTGGTYSTLKVQPAELEDSGVYFCASSQGLLAGPQETQYFGPGTRLLVL.

This clone was detected a few times. The chain is built from TRBV7-9 and TRBJ2-3; D is possibly TRBD1 (5 bases). Germline assignment: CDR1 SEHNR and CDR2 FQNEAQ (reference sequence). V was clipped by 6 bases and J by 0 bases, with 19 bases between them. The CDR3 contains 17 residues. The CDR3 region is CASSHDRTISSTDTQYF. The CDR3 DNA reads TGTGCCAGCAGTCATGACAGAACGATATCTAGCACAGATACGCAGTATTTT. The variable domain in full, with the rest retrieved from reference TRBV7-9 and TRBJ2-3, is DTGVSQNPRHKITKRGQNVTFRCDPISEHNRLYWYRQTLGQGPEFLTYFQNEAQLEKSRLLSDRFSAERPKGSFSTLEIQRTEQGDSAMYLCASSHDRTISSTDTQYFGPGTRLTVL.

The chain employs TRBV2 and TRBJ2-1, with D perhaps matching TRBD2 (6 bases). The germline V gene has CDR1 SNHLY and CDR2 FYNNEI. The CDR3 is made up of 14 amino acids. V was pared by 6 bases and J by 5 bases, with 14 bases between. CDR3 DNA: TGTGCCAGCAGATGGAGGGCCCCTAACAATGAGCAGTTCTTC. Amino acids: CASRWRAPNNEQFF.

DNA of the CDR3: TGTGCCAGCAGCTTAGCGGCGAGGGATACGCAGTATTTT. The encoded protein is CASSLAARDTQYF. V usage is TRBV13 and J usage is TRBJ2-3; D unclear. Trimming cost V 1 base and J 6 bases, with 8 bases left between them. This CDR3 comprises 13 residues. Germline V gene lookup returns CDR1 PRHDT and CDR2 FYEKMQ (reference sequence).

V and J are TRBV6-6 and TRBJ2-3, with D possibly TRBD2 on 7 matching bases. This CDR3 has 15 amino acids. Trimming removed 5 bases from V and 2 bases from J, with 14 bases in between. CDR1 is MNHNY, CDR2 SVGAGI, per germline (reference sequence). The CDR3 sequence: CASSQTRGHTDTQYF. CDR3 sequence (DNA): TGTGCCAGCAGTCAAACGCGGGGGCACACAGATACGCAGTATTTT.

This clone appeared a few times. V and J are TRBV9 and TRBJ2-3; 7 bases are shared with TRBD1. Germline V gene lookup returns CDR1 SGDLS and CDR2 YYNGEE. This CDR3 contains 16 residues. The ends lost 3 bases at V and 2 bases at J; junction bases unmatched: 9. The CDR3 DNA is TGTGCCAGCAGCGACACCTTGACAGGGTCCACAGATACGCAGTATTTT. As protein: CASSDTLTGSTDTQYF. Looking up the rest from reference TRBV9 and TRBJ2-3 gives the full variable domain: DSGVTQTPKHLITATGQRVTLRCSPRSGDLSVYWYQQSLDQGLQFLIQYYNGEERAKGNILERFSAQQFPDLHSELNLSSLELGDSALYFCASSDTLTGSTDTQYFGPGTRLTVL.

Here the CDR3 DNA reads TGTGCCAGCAGTCCCACTGCCGGGGAGCTGTTTTTT. Amino acid sequence: CASSPTAGELFF. The chain combines TRBV6-6 with TRBJ2-2; D gene uncertain. Germline assignment: CDR1 MNHNY and CDR2 SVGAGI (reference sequence). Trimming cost V 5 bases and J 6 bases, with 7 bases left between them. This CDR3 is built from 12 residues.

The sample holds a few counts of this clone. This chain uses TRBV18 with TRBJ2-5; D is unclear. CDR1 and CDR2 (germline): KGHSH, LQKENI. This CDR3 is built from 13 residues. Trimming pared 2 bases from V and 5 bases from J, leaving 9 bases between. In DNA, the CDR3 is TGTGCCAGCTCACCAGTGTCCGGGGAGACCCAGTACTTC. As protein: CASSPVSGETQYF.

This clone was counted many times. The sample carries other DNA sequences with the same CDR3. The chain employs TRBV7-2 and TRBJ2-6; D is undetermined. Trimming pared 1 base from V and 4 bases from J, leaving 5 bases between. This CDR3 spans 14 amino acids. Germline V gene lookup returns CDR1 SGHTA and CDR2 FQGNSA. CDR3 DNA sequence: TGTGCCAGCAGCTTAGGGTCCGGGGCCAACGTCCTGACTTTC. Its translation is CASSLGSGANVLTF.

The J gene is TRBJ1-2, the V gene TRBV30, with 8 positions matching TRBD1. V dropped 3 bases and J dropped 8; count of bases not matched to a gene: 11. Per the germline V gene, CDR1 is GTSNPN and CDR2 is SVGIG (reference sequence). The CDR3 is made up of 14 amino acids. This CDR3 is CAWRRGQAIGGYTF. The CDR3, as DNA: TGTGCCTGGAGGAGGGGACAGGCGATAGGCGGCTACACCTTC. Drawing the rest from reference TRBV30 and TRBJ1-2, the complete variable domain is SQTIHQWPATLVQPVGSPLSLECTVEGTSNPNLYWYRQAAGRGLQLLFYSVGIGQISSEVPQNLSASRPQDRQFILSSKKLLLSDSGFYLCAWRRGQAIGGYTFGSGTRLTVV.

As for this clone: Other DNA sequences in the sample encode the same CDR3. This chain connects TRBV5-1 to TRBJ1-1; D is unclear. Germline values: CDR1 SGHRS, CDR2 YFSETQ. The V end lost 0 bases, the J end lost 1 base, and 4 bases lay between the germline ends. The CDR3 loop spans 13 amino acids. DNA of the CDR3: TGCGCCAGCAGCTTGGTTGCGAACACTGAAGCTTTCTTT. Amino acid sequence: CASSLVANTEAFF.

This clone was observed a handful of times. The chain joins TRBV6-5 to TRBJ2-1; 9 bases align to TRBD2. This CDR3 spans 15 amino acids. From germline, CDR1 is MNHEY and CDR2 SVGAGI. With V trimmed by 7 bases and J by 11 bases, 15 bases remained unmatched. The CDR3 loop reads CASTYSGSEGGKQFF. The CDR3 region has the DNA TGTGCCAGCACCTATAGCGGGAGTGAGGGTGGGAAGCAGTTCTTC.

This chain links TRBV29-1 with TRBJ2-1, with no clear D. The CDR3 runs 12 residues. V dropped 3 bases and J dropped 5 bases, with 8 bases sitting between them. CDR1 is SQVTM, CDR2 ANQGSEA, per germline. CDR3 amino acids: CSVESRNNEQFF. CDR3 nucleotide sequence: TGCAGCGTTGAGTCTCGGAACAATGAGCAGTTCTTC.

This clone was seen only a few times. V is TRBV7-2 and J is TRBJ2-1, with TRBD2 matching 12 bases. With V trimmed by 1 base and J by 8 bases, 3 bases remained unmatched. The germline V gene has CDR1 SGHTA and CDR2 FQGNSA. This CDR3 region has 15 residues. CDR3 coding DNA: TGTGCCAGCAGCTTAGATAGACTAGCGGGAGATGAGCAGTTCTTC. It translates to CASSLDRLAGDEQFF.

This clone was found a few times. The gene calls are TRBV19 and TRBJ2-1, with TRBD1 identical over 12 bases. Germline CDR1 LNHDA, CDR2 SQIVND (reference sequence). The ends lost 9 bases at V and 9 bases at J; junction bases unmatched: 9. This CDR3 has 14 amino acids. CDR3 loop: CASARDRGQGEQFF. The CDR3 coding sequence is TGTGCCAGCGCCCGGGACAGGGGGCAGGGTGAGCAGTTCTTC.

This clone was found a few times. The J gene is TRBJ2-3, the V gene TRBV2; 7 bases fit TRBD2. The CDR3 runs to 16 residues. Germline V gene sequence: CDR1 SNHLY, CDR2 FYNNEI. J lost 0 bases, V lost 8 bases, and 11 bases had no gene match. This chain's CDR3 is CASDRSSGSSTDTQYF. The CDR3 nucleotides are TGTGCCAGCGATCGGTCTAGCGGTTCTAGCACAGATACGCAGTATTTT.

The sample holds a few counts of this clone. The chain links TRBV25-1 to TRBJ1-2; D is undetermined. The CDR3 sequence is 11 residues long. The germline V gene has CDR1 MGHDK and CDR2 SYGVNS. Trimming stripped 7 bases from V and 4 bases from J, with 7 bases between. The CDR3 spells CASTGFYGYTF. DNA for the CDR3: TGTGCCAGCACAGGATTCTATGGCTACACCTTC.

This clone was detected a few times. The chain recombines TRBV30 with TRBJ2-7; D not resolved. CDR1 and CDR2 (germline): GTSNPN, SVGIG (reference sequence). The CDR3 sequence is 14 residues long. Trimming cost V 4 bases and J 2 bases, with 15 bases left between them. CDR3 amino acids: CAWNLDLNTYEQYF. DNA of the CDR3: TGTGCCTGGAACCTGGACCTCAATACCTACGAGCAGTACTTC.

The rearrangement links TRBV7-2 to TRBJ1-6; no definite D call. V lost 0 bases to trimming and J lost 2 bases, with 14 bases between them. Germline V lookup: CDR1 SGHTA, CDR2 FQGNSA. The CDR3 is 18 residues long. The CDR3 protein is CASSLATLGRTYNSPLHF. CDR3 sequence (DNA): TGTGCCAGCAGCTTAGCGACCCTAGGGAGAACCTATAATTCACCCCTCCACTTT.